The table lists the clone carrying this T cell receptor beta chain with many counts. The target antigen is unknown. The data stem from a study of CD8 T cells in ankylosing spondylitis. Whole-study findings and limits: The authors found the disease-linked clones to be CD8+ and relatively rare in peripheral blood. Blood of patients with ankylosing spondylitis appeared to be characterized by a TCR beta motif of eight highly homologous variants. Researchers reportedly found disease-linked clones significantly enriched in matched ankylosing spondylitis synovial fluid.

CDR1 is SGDLS and CDR2 is YYNGEE in the germline V gene. Trimming removed 3 bases at V and 4 bases at J, with 13 bases between. The CDR3 extends over 14 amino acids. TCRdb redid the calling of the 5' RACE reads with MiXCR, one entry per CDR3 protein. The sample includes some 240,000 distinct CDR3 sequences, 8% to 9.5% seen only once; the top ten take nearly 7%. Sample: blood, either unsorted or a sorted T cell fraction (not recorded which). The rearrangement uses TRBV9 and TRBJ1-2; possible D gene TRBD1, 5 bases. The receptor was isolated from a male donor with ankylosing spondylitis or in good health (not recorded which). CDR3 coding DNA: TGTGCCAGCAGCGCCCCCCCAGGGTCCTATGGCTACACCTTC. Amino acids: CASSAPPGSYGYTF.